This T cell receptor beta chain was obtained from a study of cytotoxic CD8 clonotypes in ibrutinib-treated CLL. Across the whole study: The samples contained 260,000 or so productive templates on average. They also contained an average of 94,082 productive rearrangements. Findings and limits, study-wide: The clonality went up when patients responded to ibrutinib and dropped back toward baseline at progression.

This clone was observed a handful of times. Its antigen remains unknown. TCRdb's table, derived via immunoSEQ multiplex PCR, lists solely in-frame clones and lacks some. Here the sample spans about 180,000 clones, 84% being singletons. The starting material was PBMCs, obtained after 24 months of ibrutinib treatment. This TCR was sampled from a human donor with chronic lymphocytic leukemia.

The chain's CDR3 is CASSFVEVNYGYTF. CDR3 DNA sequence: TGTGCCAGCAGTTTTGTTGAGGTTAACTATGGCTACACCTTC. This rearrangement joins TRBV28 to TRBJ1-2; D gene ambiguous. The CDR3 is 14 residues long. Germline V gene data show CDR1 as MDHEN and CDR2 as SYDVKM. V was clipped by 3 bases and J by 1 base, with 9 bases between them.